This record covers a single TCR beta chain. Its antigen is as yet unknown. This entry belongs to a study of cytomegalovirus exposure and HLA in healthy donors. The germline V gene encodes CDR1 ENHRY and CDR2 SYGVKD. The V gene end was trimmed by 8 bases and the J gene end by 5 bases; junction bases not matched to a gene: 2. The CDR3 contains 13 residues. PCR involved 60 Vbeta and 13 Jbeta primers. Libraries were prepared by immunoSEQ multiplex PCR; TCRdb keeps only in-frame clonotypes and omits some of them. The data contain 85,000 to 130,000 clones, around 75% of them singletons. The study, taken as a whole, reports: Researchers reported that a few CMV-associated chains were confirmed in vitro as CMV antigen-specific. Both high specificity and high sensitivity reportedly marked the classifier's diagnosis of cytomegalovirus status. In an earlier analysis, in 620 or so donors, most V segments appeared productive either ~87% or ~30% of the time.

The chain joins TRBV10-3 to TRBJ1-5; 11 bases line up with TRBD1. The sequence was obtained from a man aged 40-50 years in good health and CMV-seronegative. The sample taken for sequencing was PBMCs. The CDR3 loop is CAIGQGADQPQHF. The DNA for the CDR3 is TGTGCCATCGGACAGGGGGCGGATCAGCCCCAGCATTTT.